This is a list of T cell receptor beta chains from one sample in a study of T-cell reconstitution after alpha-beta-depleted transplantation in children. One entry per CDR3 protein, called by TCRdb with MiXCR from the PCR reads. Among some 840,000 distinct CDR3 sequences listed, less than 20% were seen once. The input for sequencing was PBMCs, mostly from graft donor cells, taken 360 days after TCRalphabeta/CD19-depleted stem cell transplant. The origin of the receptors is a male patient younger than 18 who had a stem cell transplant for acute lymphoblastic leukemia, so the T cells may come from the graft donor. CDR3s include the opening cysteine and the closing phenylalanine or tryptophan. D genes are given only for firm matches. A clone size is listed for some rows: how often the clone was seen (once, few, many), or a class if it is expanded.

CASSDRWGSGELFF,TGTGCCAGCAGCGACCGCTGGGGGAGTGGGGAGCTGTTTTTT,TRBV7-3,TRBJ2-2,.,.
CASSTRQLTYEQYF,TGTGCCAGCAGTACCCGACAGTTAACCTACGAGCAGTACTTC,TRBV12-3/TRBV12-4,TRBJ2-7,few,.
CASSTPYKWGDVYQPQHF,TGTGCCAGCAGTACCCCGTACAAGTGGGGGGACGTTTATCAGCCCCAGCATTTT,TRBV6-2/TRBV6-3,TRBJ1-5,once,.
CASSGTGTALEAFF,TGCGCCAGCAGCGGAACCGGGACAGCCCTTGAAGCTTTCTTT,TRBV5-1,TRBJ1-1,few,TRBD1
CASSYGRASGSFTYEQYF,TGTGCCAGCAGTTACGGGAGGGCTAGCGGGAGTTTTACCTACGAGCAGTACTTC,TRBV6-5,TRBJ2-7,few,TRBD2
CARGLVYEQYF,TGTGCCAGGGGACTAGTGTACGAGCAGTACTTC,TRBV18,TRBJ2-7,few,TRBD2
CASSLAPGTGQEKLFF,TGCGCCAGCAGCTTGGCCCCCGGGACAGGGCAAGAAAAACTGTTTTTT,TRBV5-1,TRBJ1-4,few,TRBD1
CASSVLTILGGEQYF,TGTGCCAGCAGTGTCCTGACCATCTTGGGGGGCGAGCAGTACTTC,TRBV25-1,TRBJ2-7,few,.
CATSFVDYQETQYF,TGTGCCACCAGTTTCGTGGACTACCAAGAGACCCAGTACTTC,TRBV15,TRBJ2-5,many,.
CASSLYLATYNEQFF,TGCGCCAGCAGCTTGTACCTAGCGACTTACAATGAGCAGTTCTTC,TRBV5-1,TRBJ2-1,few,.
CASSAPGLAEETQYF,TGTGCCAGCAGTGCTCCGGGACTAGCGGAAGAGACCCAGTACTTC,TRBV27,TRBJ2-5,.,TRBD2
CASSSGTSGWYEQFF,TGCGCCAGCAGCTCCGGGACTAGCGGGTGGTATGAGCAGTTCTTC,TRBV5-1,TRBJ2-1,.,TRBD2
CATSRDKGFEQYF,TGTGCCACCAGCAGAGATAAAGGGTTCGAGCAGTACTTC,TRBV15,TRBJ2-7,few,.
CASSLEQGLRGEQYF,TGTGCCAGCAGCTTAGAACAGGGACTACGGGGCGAGCAGTACTTC,TRBV7-9,TRBJ2-7,few,.
CASSRAGGTGSSYEQYF,TGTGCCAGCAGCCGCGCCGGGGGGACAGGGTCATCCTACGAGCAGTACTTC,TRBV6-2/TRBV6-3,TRBJ2-7,few,TRBD1
CATSRSGNTIYF,TGTGCCACCAGCAGATCTGGAAACACCATATATTTT,TRBV15,TRBJ1-3,many,.
CASENRAAKNIQYF,TGTGCCAGCGAGAACAGGGCCGCCAAAAACATTCAGTACTTC,TRBV2,TRBJ2-4,few,.
CASSEWGTGAKKLFF,TGTGCCAGCAGTGAATGGGGCACAGGGGCGAAAAAACTGTTTTTT,TRBV25-1,TRBJ1-4,few,TRBD1
CASSLSTSGSPDTQYF,TGTGCCAGCAGCTTAAGTACTAGCGGGTCCCCAGATACGCAGTATTTT,TRBV7-9,TRBJ2-3,few,TRBD2
CATSRALAEPYNEQFF,TGTGCCACCAGCAGAGCGCTAGCGGAGCCTTACAATGAGCAGTTCTTC,TRBV15,TRBJ2-1,.,TRBD2
CASSSSESRGAGEKLFF,TGCGCCAGCAGTTCCTCTGAGTCGAGGGGGGCCGGTGAAAAACTGTTTTTT,TRBV10-2,TRBJ1-4,few,.
CASSMDPLTTGELFF,TGTGCCAGCAGCATGGACCCTCTGACCACCGGGGAGCTGTTTTTT,TRBV7-3,TRBJ2-2,few,.
CASSKVGQGEKLFF,TGTGCCAGCAGCAAGGTGGGACAAGGGGAAAAACTGTTTTTT,TRBV7-9,TRBJ1-4,few,.
CASSLPGALSYNEQFF,TGTGCCAGCAGTTTACCGGGGGCGCTCTCCTACAATGAGCAGTTCTTC,TRBV27,TRBJ2-1,once,.
CASSQGTEETQYF,TGTGCCAGCAGTCAAGGGACAGAAGAGACCCAGTACTTC,TRBV7-6,TRBJ2-5,.,TRBD1
CASSSGLNSYNEQFF,TGTGCCAGCAGTTCCGGACTGAACTCCTACAATGAGCAGTTCTTC,TRBV12-3/TRBV12-4,TRBJ2-1,.,.
CASSPGLVPLYGYTF,TGCGCCAGCAGCCCCGGACTCGTACCTCTCTATGGCTACACCTTC,TRBV5-1,TRBJ1-2,.,.
CASSLLAGPLYNEQFF,TGCGCCAGCAGCCTCCTAGCGGGGCCCTTATACAATGAGCAGTTCTTC,TRBV5-1,TRBJ2-1,.,TRBD2
CASSPRWVTDTQYF,TGTGCCAGCTCACCACGGTGGGTCACAGATACGCAGTATTTT,TRBV18,TRBJ2-3,few,.
CASSLSVGASGEADTQYF,TGTGCCAGCAGCTTATCCGTCGGGGCTAGCGGGGAGGCAGATACGCAGTATTTT,TRBV11-3,TRBJ2-3,.,TRBD2
CASSLFWTGGPDTQYF,TGCGCCAGCAGCTTGTTTTGGACAGGGGGTCCAGATACGCAGTATTTT,TRBV5-1,TRBJ2-3,.,TRBD1
CASSLTTGTRTYNEQFF,TGCGCCAGCAGCTTGACAACCGGGACTAGGACATACAATGAGCAGTTCTTC,TRBV5-1,TRBJ2-1,.,TRBD2
CASSQRVGYGYTF,TGTGCCAGCAGCCAGAGGGTGGGTTATGGCTACACCTTC,TRBV7-3,TRBJ1-2,few,.
CASSPMGFAGGTNSYEQYF,TGTGCCAGCAGCCCTATGGGGTTCGCGGGAGGAACAAACTCCTACGAGCAGTACTTC,TRBV28,TRBJ2-7,few,TRBD2
CASSQETVQPQHF,TGCGCCAGCAGCCAAGAAACGGTTCAGCCCCAGCATTTT,TRBV4-1,TRBJ1-5,.,.
CASSLALAGGASNEQFF,TGCGCCAGCAGCCTTGCTTTAGCGGGAGGGGCATCCAATGAGCAGTTCTTC,TRBV5-1,TRBJ2-1,.,TRBD2
CSAGGVVYNEQFF,TGCAGTGCTGGGGGAGTGGTTTACAATGAGCAGTTCTTC,TRBV20-1,TRBJ2-1,.,.
CARSYGTGPPSNFYEQYF,TGCGCCAGAAGCTACGGGACAGGCCCTCCCTCGAACTTCTACGAGCAGTACTTC,TRBV5-1,TRBJ2-7,.,TRBD1
CASSSPIRDRGRYEQYF,TGTGCCAGCAGTTCTCCTATCCGGGACAGGGGGCGGTACGAGCAGTACTTC,TRBV27,TRBJ2-7,.,TRBD1
CAISSRLAGESSYNEQFF,TGTGCCATCAGTTCGAGACTAGCGGGGGAAAGCTCCTACAATGAGCAGTTCTTC,TRBV10-3,TRBJ2-1,.,TRBD2
CASRRAGTENNEQFF,TGCGCCAGCAGGCGCGCCGGGACAGAAAACAATGAGCAGTTCTTC,TRBV5-1,TRBJ2-1,.,TRBD1
CATSASGTGYNEQFF,TGTGCCACCAGTGCTTCCGGGACAGGGTACAATGAGCAGTTCTTC,TRBV24-1,TRBJ2-1,few,TRBD1
CALRGSSYNEQFF,TGTGCCCTTAGGGGGAGCTCCTACAATGAGCAGTTCTTC,TRBV2,TRBJ2-1,.,.
CASSETGLVSTDTQYF,TGTGCCAGCAGTGAAACGGGACTAGTGAGCACAGATACGCAGTATTTT,TRBV3-1,TRBJ2-3,few,TRBD2
CASSILGQDEFYNEQFF,TGTGCCAGCAGTATACTCGGACAGGATGAGTTTTACAATGAGCAGTTCTTC,TRBV6-2/TRBV6-3,TRBJ2-1,few,TRBD1
CASSRVRRQENYEQYF,TGTGCCAGCAGCCGCGTGAGGCGCCAGGAGAACTACGAGCAGTACTTC,TRBV6-5,TRBJ2-7,few,.
CASSVADRVNIQYF,TGTGCCAGCAGCGTAGCGGACAGAGTAAACATTCAGTACTTC,TRBV9,TRBJ2-4,many,.
CAISEPAHTEAFF,TGTGCCATCAGCGAGCCAGCCCACACTGAAGCTTTCTTT,TRBV10-3,TRBJ1-1,few,.
CASSSGQIAYNEQFF,TGTGCCAGCAGCTCGGGACAGATTGCCTACAATGAGCAGTTCTTC,TRBV7-3,TRBJ2-1,many,TRBD1
CASSHPGLVKDTQYF,TGTGCCAGCAGCCATCCGGGACTAGTAAAAGATACGCAGTATTTT,TRBV7-2,TRBJ2-3,few,TRBD2
CASTFKVLAGSSTDTQYF,TGTGCCAGCACCTTTAAGGTGTTAGCGGGATCTAGCACAGATACGCAGTATTTT,TRBV2,TRBJ2-3,.,TRBD2